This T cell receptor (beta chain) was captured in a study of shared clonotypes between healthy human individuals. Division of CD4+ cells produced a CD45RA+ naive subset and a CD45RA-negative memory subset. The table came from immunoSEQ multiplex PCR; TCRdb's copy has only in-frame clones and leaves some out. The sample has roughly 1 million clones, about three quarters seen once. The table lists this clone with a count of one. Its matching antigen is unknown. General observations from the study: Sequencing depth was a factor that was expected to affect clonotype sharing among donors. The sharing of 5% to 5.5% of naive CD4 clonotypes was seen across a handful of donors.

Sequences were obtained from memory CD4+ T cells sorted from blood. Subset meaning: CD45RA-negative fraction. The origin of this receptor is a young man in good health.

CDR3 residues: CASSLAQGSPYEQYF. The CDR3 DNA reads as TGTGCCAGCAGCTTGGCACAGGGTAGTCCCTACGAGCAGTACTTC. This chain uses TRBV5-5 with TRBJ2-7, with TRBD1 as a possible D gene (6 bases). Germline CDR1 is SGHKS and CDR2 is YYEKEE (reference sequence). CDR3 length: 15 amino acids. V lost 0 bases to trimming and J lost 2 bases, with 12 bases between them.